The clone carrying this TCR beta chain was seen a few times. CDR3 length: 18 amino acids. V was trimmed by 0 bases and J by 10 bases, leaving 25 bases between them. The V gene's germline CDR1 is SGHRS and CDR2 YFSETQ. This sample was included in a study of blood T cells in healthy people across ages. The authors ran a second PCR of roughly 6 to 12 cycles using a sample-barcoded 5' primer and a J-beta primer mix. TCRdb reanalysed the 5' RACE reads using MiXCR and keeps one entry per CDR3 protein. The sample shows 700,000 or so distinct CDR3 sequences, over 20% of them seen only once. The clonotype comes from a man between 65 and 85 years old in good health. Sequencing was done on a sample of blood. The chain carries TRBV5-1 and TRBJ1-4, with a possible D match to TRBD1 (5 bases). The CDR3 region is CASSLDPDSPREIGKLFF. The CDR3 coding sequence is TGCGCCAGCAGCTTGGATCCCGACAGTCCTAGAGAAATTGGAAAACTGTTTTTT. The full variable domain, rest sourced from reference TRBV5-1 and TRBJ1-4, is KAGVTQTPRYLIKTRGQQVTLSCSPISGHRSVSWYQQTPGQGLQFLFEYFSETQRNKGNFPGRFSGRQFSNSRSEMNVSTLELGDSALYLCASSLDPDSPREIGKLFFGSGTQLSVL.